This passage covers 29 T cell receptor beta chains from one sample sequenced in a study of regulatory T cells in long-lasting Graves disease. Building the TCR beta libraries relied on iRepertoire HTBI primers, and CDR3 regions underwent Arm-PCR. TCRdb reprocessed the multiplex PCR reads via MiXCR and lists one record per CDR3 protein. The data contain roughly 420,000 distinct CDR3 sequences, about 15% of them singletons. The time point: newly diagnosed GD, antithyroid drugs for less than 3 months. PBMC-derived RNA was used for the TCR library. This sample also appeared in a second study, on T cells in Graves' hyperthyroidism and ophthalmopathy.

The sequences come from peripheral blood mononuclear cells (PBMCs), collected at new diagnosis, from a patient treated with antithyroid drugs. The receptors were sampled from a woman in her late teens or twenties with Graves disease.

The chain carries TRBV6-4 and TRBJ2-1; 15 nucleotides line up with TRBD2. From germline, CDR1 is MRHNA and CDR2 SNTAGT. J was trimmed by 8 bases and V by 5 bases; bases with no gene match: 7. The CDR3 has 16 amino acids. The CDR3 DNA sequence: TGTGCCAGCAGTCGGACTAGCGGGAGGGCCTCCCATGAGCAGTTCTTC. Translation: CASSRTSGRASHEQFF.

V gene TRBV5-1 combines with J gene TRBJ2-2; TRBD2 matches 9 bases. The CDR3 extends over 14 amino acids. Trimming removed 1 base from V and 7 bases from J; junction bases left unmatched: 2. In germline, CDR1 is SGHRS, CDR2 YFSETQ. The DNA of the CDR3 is TGCGCCAGCAGCTTGCGACTAGCGGACGGGGAGCTGTTTTTT. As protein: CASSLRLADGELFF.

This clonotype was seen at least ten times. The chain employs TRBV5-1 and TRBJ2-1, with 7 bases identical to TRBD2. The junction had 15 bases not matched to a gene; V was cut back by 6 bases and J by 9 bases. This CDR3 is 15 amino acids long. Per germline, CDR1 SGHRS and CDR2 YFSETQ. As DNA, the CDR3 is TGCGCCAGCACCGGGGAGGGGTCATCTGGAAGTGAGCAGTTCTTC. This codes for CASTGEGSSGSEQFF.

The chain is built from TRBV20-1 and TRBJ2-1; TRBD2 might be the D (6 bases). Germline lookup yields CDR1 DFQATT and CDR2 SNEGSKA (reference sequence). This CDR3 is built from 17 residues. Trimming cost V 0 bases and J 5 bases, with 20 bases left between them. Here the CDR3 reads CSARDSLGRTGHNEQFF. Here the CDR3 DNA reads TGCAGTGCTAGAGACTCACTGGGGAGGACGGGGCACAATGAGCAGTTCTTC.

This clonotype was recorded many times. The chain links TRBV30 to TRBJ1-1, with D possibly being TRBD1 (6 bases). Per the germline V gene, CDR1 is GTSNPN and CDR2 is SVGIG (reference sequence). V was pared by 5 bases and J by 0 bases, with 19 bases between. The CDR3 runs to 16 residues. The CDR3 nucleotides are TGTGCCTGGTCCGGGGGCAGGGCAGGCCTGAACACTGAAGCTTTCTTT. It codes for CAWSGGRAGLNTEAFF.

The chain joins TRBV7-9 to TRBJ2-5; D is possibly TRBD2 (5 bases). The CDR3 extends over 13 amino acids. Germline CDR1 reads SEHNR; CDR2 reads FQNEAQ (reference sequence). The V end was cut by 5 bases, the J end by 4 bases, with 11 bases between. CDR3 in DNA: TGTGCCAGCAGCCACGGACTCCCAGAGACCCAGTACTTC. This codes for CASSHGLPETQYF.

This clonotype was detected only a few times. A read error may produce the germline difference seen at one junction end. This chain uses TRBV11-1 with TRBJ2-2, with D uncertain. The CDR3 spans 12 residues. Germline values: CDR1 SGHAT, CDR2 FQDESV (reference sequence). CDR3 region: CVSSSYEGELFF. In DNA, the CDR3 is TGTGTCAGCAGCTCGTATGAGGGGGAGCTGTTTTTT.

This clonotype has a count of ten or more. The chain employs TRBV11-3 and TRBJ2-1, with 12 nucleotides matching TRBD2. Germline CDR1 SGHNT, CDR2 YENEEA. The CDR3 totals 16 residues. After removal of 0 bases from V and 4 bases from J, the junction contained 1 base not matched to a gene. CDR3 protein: CASSLELAGGYNEQFF. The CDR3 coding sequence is TGTGCCAGCAGCTTAGAGCTAGCGGGAGGGTACAATGAGCAGTTCTTC.

CDR3 DNA: TGTGCCAGCAGTTTACATAGCGATCCTACCTACGAGCAGTACTTC. This sequence encodes CASSLHSDPTYEQYF. The chain carries TRBV27 and TRBJ2-4; D possibly corresponds to TRBD2 (5 bases). Near its end, the DNA agrees better with TRBJ2-7, so the J call may be wrong. This CDR3 comprises 15 residues. In germline, CDR1 is MNHEY, CDR2 SMNVEV (reference sequence).

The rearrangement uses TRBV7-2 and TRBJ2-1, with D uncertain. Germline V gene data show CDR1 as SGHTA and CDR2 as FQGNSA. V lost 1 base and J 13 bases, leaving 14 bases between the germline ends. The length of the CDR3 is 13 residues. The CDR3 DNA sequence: TGTGCCAGCAGCTTAGGACTGCAAGAGACCCAGTTCTTC. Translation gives CASSLGLQETQFF.

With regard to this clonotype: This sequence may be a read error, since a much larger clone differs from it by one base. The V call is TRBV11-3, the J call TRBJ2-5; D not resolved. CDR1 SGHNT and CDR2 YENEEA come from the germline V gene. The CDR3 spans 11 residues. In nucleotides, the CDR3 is TGTGCCAGCGCAGCCCAAGAGACCCAGCACTTC. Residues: CASAAQETQHF.

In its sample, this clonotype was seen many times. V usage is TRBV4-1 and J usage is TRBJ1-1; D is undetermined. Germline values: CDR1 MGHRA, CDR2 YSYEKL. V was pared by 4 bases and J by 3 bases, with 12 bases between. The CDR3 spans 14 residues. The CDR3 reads CASSPVLGYTEAFF. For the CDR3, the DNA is TGCGCCAGCAGCCCGGTCTTAGGATACACTGAAGCTTTCTTT.

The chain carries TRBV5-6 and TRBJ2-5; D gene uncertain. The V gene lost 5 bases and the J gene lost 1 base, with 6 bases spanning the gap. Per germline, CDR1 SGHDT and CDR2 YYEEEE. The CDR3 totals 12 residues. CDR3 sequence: CASSWAQETQYF. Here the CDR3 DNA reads TGTGCCAGCAGTTGGGCCCAAGAGACCCAGTACTTC.

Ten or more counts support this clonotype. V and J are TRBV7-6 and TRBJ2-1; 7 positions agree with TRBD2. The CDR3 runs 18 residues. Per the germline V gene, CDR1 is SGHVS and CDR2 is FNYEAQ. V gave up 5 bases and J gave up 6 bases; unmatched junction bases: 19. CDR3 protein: CASSPGIFRLAGVNEQFF. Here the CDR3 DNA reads TGTGCCAGCAGCCCCGGCATCTTTCGACTTGCGGGAGTCAATGAGCAGTTCTTC. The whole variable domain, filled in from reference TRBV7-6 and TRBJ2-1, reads GAGVSQSPRYKVTKRGQDVALRCDPISGHVSLYWYRQALGQGPEFLTYFNYEAQQDKSGLPNDRFSAERPEGSISTLTIQRTEQRDSAMYRCASSPGIFRLAGVNEQFFGPGTRLTVL.

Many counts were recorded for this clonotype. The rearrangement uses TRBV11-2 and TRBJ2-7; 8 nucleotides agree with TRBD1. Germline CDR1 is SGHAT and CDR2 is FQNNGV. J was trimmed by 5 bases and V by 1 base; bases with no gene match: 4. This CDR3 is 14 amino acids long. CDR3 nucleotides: TGTGCCAGCAGCTTAGGGACAGGGTTCCACGAGCAGTACTTC. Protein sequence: CASSLGTGFHEQYF.

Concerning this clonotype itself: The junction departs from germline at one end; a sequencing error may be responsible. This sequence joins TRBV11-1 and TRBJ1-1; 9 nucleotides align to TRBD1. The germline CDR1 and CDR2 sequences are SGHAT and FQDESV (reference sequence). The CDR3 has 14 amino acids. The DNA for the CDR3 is TGTGCCAGCAGCGCCGACAGGGGGAACACTGAAGCTCTCTTT. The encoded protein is CASSADRGNTEALF.

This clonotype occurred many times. CDR3 nucleotides: TGTGCCTGGAGCGAAATGTTGACTGAAGCTTTCTTT. Amino acids: CAWSEMLTEAFF. The V call is TRBV30, the J call TRBJ1-1; no reliable D call. The CDR3 loop spans 12 amino acids. Germline lookup yields CDR1 GTSNPN and CDR2 SVGIG (reference sequence). V lost 3 bases and J 5 bases, leaving 10 bases between the germline ends.

CDR3 sequence: CASSLVIAGGPLDTQYF. As DNA, the CDR3 is TGTGCCAGCAGCTTGGTAATAGCGGGAGGGCCTTTAGATACGCAGTATTTT. The rearrangement joins TRBV5-5 to TRBJ2-3; TRBD2 agrees at 11 bases. V shed 0 bases and J 5 bases; nucleotides not matched to a gene: 8. There are 17 residues in the CDR3. The germline gives CDR1 SGHKS, CDR2 YYEKEE (reference sequence).

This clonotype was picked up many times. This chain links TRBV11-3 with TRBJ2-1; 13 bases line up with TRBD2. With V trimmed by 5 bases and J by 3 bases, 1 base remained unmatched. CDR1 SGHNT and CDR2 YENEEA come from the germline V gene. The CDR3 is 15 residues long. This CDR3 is CASSRLAGGYNEQFF. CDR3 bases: TGTGCCAGCAGCAGACTAGCGGGAGGCTACAATGAGCAGTTCTTC.

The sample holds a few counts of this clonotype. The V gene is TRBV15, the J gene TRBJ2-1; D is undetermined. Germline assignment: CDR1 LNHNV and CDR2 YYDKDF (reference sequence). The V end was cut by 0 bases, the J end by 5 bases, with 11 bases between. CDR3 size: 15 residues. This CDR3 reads CATSRDISANNEQFF. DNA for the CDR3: TGTGCCACCAGCAGAGATATATCCGCAAACAATGAGCAGTTCTTC.

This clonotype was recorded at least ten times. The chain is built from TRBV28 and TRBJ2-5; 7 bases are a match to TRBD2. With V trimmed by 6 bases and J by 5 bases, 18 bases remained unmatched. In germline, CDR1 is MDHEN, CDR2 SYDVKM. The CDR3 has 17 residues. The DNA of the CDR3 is TGTGCCAGCAGCGCATGGGAGGGCAATCGGGAGCGGGAGACCCAGTACTTC. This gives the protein CASSAWEGNRERETQYF.

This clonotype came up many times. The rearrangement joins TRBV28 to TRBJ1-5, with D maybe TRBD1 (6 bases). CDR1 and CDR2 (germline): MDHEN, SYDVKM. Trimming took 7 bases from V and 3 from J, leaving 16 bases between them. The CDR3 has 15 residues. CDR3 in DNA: TGTGCCAGCACAATAAGTGGACAGCCCAATCAGCCCCAGCATTTT. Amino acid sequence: CASTISGQPNQPQHF.

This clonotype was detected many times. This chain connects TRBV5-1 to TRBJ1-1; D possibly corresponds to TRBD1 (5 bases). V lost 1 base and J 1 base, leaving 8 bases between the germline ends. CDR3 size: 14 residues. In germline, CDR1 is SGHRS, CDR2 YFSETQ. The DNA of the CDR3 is TGCGCCAGCAGCTTGCTTCAGGGGAACACTGAAGCTTTCTTT. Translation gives CASSLLQGNTEAFF. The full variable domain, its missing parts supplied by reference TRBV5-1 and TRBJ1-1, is KAGVTQTPRYLIKTRGQQVTLSCSPISGHRSVSWYQQTPGQGLQFLFEYFSETQRNKGNFPGRFSGRQFSNSRSEMNVSTLELGDSALYLCASSLLQGNTEAFFGQGTRLTVV.

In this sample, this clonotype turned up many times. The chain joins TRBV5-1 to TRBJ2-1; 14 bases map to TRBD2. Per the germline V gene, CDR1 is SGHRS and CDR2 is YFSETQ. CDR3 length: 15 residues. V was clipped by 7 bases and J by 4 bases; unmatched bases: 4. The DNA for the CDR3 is TGCGCCAGCGGGGGACTAGCGGGGGCTTACAATGAGCAGTTCTTC. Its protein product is CASGGLAGAYNEQFF.

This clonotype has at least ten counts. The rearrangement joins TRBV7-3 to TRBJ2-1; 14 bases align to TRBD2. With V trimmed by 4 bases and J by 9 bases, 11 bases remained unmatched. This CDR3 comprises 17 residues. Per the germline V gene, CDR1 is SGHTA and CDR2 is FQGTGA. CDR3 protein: CASSSGLAGVGWGEQFF. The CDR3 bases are TGTGCCAGCAGCTCGGGACTAGCGGGAGTGGGGTGGGGTGAGCAGTTCTTC. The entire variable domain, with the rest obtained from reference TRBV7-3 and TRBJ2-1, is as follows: GAGVSQTPSNKVTEKGKYVELRCDPISGHTALYWYRQSLGQGPEFLIYFQGTGAADDSGLPNDRFFAVRPEGSVSTLKIQRTERGDSAVYLCASSSGLAGVGWGEQFFGPGTRLTVL.

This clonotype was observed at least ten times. CDR3 amino acids: CASSFIGQSNQPQHF. In DNA form, the CDR3 reads TGTGCCAGCAGTTTTATCGGACAGAGCAATCAGCCCCAGCATTTT. V usage is TRBV28 and J usage is TRBJ1-5; a weak D match, TRBD1 (6 bases). Germline loops: CDR1 MDHEN, CDR2 SYDVKM. The CDR3 is 15 amino acids. Trimming took 3 bases from V and 1 from J, leaving 10 bases between them.

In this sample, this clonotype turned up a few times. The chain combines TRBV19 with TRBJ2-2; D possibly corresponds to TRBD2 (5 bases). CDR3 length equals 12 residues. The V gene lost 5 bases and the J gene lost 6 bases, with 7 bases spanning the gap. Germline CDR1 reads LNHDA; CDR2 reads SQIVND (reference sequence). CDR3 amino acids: CASSWESGELFF. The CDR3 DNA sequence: TGTGCCAGTAGTTGGGAGTCCGGGGAGCTGTTTTTT.

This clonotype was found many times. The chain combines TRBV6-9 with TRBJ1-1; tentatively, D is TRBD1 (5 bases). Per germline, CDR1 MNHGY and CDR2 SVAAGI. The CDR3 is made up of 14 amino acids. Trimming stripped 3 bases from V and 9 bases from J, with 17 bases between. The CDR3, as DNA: TGTGCCAGCAGTTACGGGGGACCTCACGGCAAAGCTTTCTTT. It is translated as CASSYGGPHGKAFF.

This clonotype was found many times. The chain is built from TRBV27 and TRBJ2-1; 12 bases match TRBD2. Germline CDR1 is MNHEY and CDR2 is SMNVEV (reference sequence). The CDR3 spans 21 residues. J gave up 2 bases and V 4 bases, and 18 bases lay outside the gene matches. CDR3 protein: CASSSVEWTSGIGYPYNEQFF. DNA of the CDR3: TGTGCCAGCAGTTCAGTGGAGTGGACTAGCGGGATTGGTTACCCCTACAATGAGCAGTTCTTC.